This TCR beta chain came from a study of cytomegalovirus exposure and HLA in healthy donors. As for the study in general: Early released data had about 85 million unique TCRs, all coming from HLA-typed donors.

Use of 60 Vbeta and 13 Jbeta primers characterized the PCR. The repertoire was sequenced with immunoSEQ multiplex PCR; TCRdb's copy has only in-frame clones and lacks some. The sample consists of hundreds of thousands of clones, under 80% of them appearing once. Findings of the study overall: Later on, an analysis tied over 15,000 TCR beta sequences to HLA alleles at 0.05 false discovery rate. For cytomegalovirus status, the classifier reportedly gave diagnoses with high specificity and sensitivity.

With respect to this clone: The antigen is unknown.

The CDR3 covers 13 residues. Deletions cut 3 bases from V and 9 bases from J, with 11 bases between. In germline, CDR1 is SEHNR, CDR2 FQNEAQ (reference sequence). This chain connects TRBV7-9 to TRBJ2-2; TRBD2 might be the D (6 bases). The sequence derives from a female donor in good health and CMV-seronegative. Sequencing used PBMCs. This CDR3 is CASSLTLARELFF. The CDR3 DNA follows: TGTGCCAGCAGCTTGACACTAGCCCGGGAGCTGTTTTTT.